This TCR beta chain was sequenced for a study of PD-L1 blockade in urothelial cancer (dated 2017 in TCRdb). Regarding the study in general: Every patient began therapy in 2014 and was given atezolizumab 1,200 mg intravenously every 3 weeks. Blood samples gave a median of about 150,000 T cells and 88,000 or so unique TCRs, with a median clonality of approximately 0.078. The study was an exploratory multi-omic analysis of somatic, immune and clinical correlates of response to PD-L1 blockade with atezolizumab in urothelial cancer. Durable clinical benefit was achieved by nine patients and was not achieved by 20 patients. Durable clinical benefit was defined as a progression-free survival longer than 6 months, and TCR features were additionally tested against progression-free survival and overall survival. An ECOG performance status of 0 or 1 was recorded for the patients, and 0 to 3 prior chemotherapy regimens had been received by the patients. Twenty-five of 29 patients were identified as males with urothelial cancer of bladder origin, and a prior smoking history was reported by 18 of 29 patients. TCR sequencing covered pretreatment tumor samples and matched, serially collected peripheral blood taken before and after atezolizumab treatment. Blood samples were analyzed at two time points: 3 weeks after treatment start (second dose) and 6 weeks after treatment start. In the same patients who had TCR sequencing, pretreatment tumors also underwent whole exome sequencing and RNA sequencing. Twenty-nine patients had pretreatment blood TCR-seq, 24 had at least one posttreatment blood collection, and 24 had tumor TCR-seq.

As concerns this clone: The specificity of this receptor is unknown. No base-level quality is on record; no much larger clone is a single base apart.

The sample's time point label is to be understood as: peripheral blood 6 weeks after treatment start. A cohort of 25 to 30 patients with locally advanced or metastatic urothelial carcinoma, treated at Memorial Sloan Kettering on a trial protocol, was included. Peripheral blood mononuclear cells were collected pretreatment and during treatment, with between 1 and 8 total time points per patient. The Qiagen DNeasy Blood extraction kit was used to purify genomic DNA from total PBMCs and tumor samples. Collected pretreatment and during treatment, PBMCs were isolated and stored as previously described. Including cysteine and phenylalanine, the CDR3 has 16 amino acids. The CDR3 DNA has 48 bases and is translated from base 1. Trimming costs V 0 bases and J 0 bases, and their ends lie 9 bases apart. CDR1 SGHTA and CDR2 FQGTGA are derived from the germline V gene. To estimate absolute template abundance from read counts, synthetic TCR analog templates were spiked into each PCR. TCRbeta CDR3 regions were amplified from genomic DNA with bias-controlled V and J gene primers using the immunoSEQ assay. Rearranged TCRbeta segments were sequenced at approximately 20X coverage. Per the source publication's procedure: Clustering was used to correct sequencing errors, and CDR3s were annotated against IMGT to assign V, D and J genes. Only productive TCRbeta rearrangements were used in downstream analyses, excluding out-of-frame or stop-codon sequences. Clonality was computed as one minus Shannon entropy normalized by the log of the number of unique productive sequences. Clones differing between time points or between blood and tumor were identified using Fisher's exact test with Benjamini-Hochberg correction, with an adjusted p below 0.01 applied as the threshold. TCRdb stores this immuneACCESS table with in-frame sequences only. Part of the clones is absent; in the studies checked, under half of the shortfall reflects unresolved V genes, and no reason is known for the rest. V and J calls plus clone size are reproduced from that table; the DNA served to infer D and trimming. The sample data list around 100,000 clones, and 75% to 95% of these were observed just once. The top ten hold under 5% of the sample.

What the research found in general, with its limitations: Patients with durable benefit showed greater expansion of tumor-associated TCR clones in peripheral blood 3 weeks after starting treatment (n ≈ 22, p = 0.022). Improved progression-free and overall survival was found to be associated with pretreatment peripheral blood TCR clonality below the median. Because the sample size was small (n ≈ 28) and many of the analyses were exploratory, the results are meant to be hypothesis-generating.

Recombination connected TRBV7-3 to TRBJ2-1; the D gene cannot be resolved reliably. The receptor was isolated from a man in his fifties or sixties with urothelial cancer. Material: PBMCs, obtained around atezolizumab (anti-PD-L1) treatment. The DNA is TGTGCCAGCAGCTTAACGGGCGAGATCTCCTACAATGAGCAGTTCTTC. This translates into CASSLTGEISYNEQFF.